This T cell receptor beta chain was recovered during a study of blood T cell repertoires in COVID-19. The data were produced by immunoSEQ multiplex PCR, yet TCRdb's version contains in-frame clones alone and is incomplete. The top ten hold 20% of the sample, which has 70,000 to 95,000 clones, roughly four fifths seen once. This TCR was sampled from a woman aged 70-85 years with acute or convalescent COVID-19. The source material was peripheral blood.

For the CDR3, the DNA is TGTGCCAGCAGTTTATGGAGTAGTTTGGGCACCGGGGAGCTGTTTTTT. This codes for CASSLWSSLGTGELFF. V usage is TRBV27 and J usage is TRBJ2-2; D unresolved. This CDR3 has 16 amino acids. Between the trimmed V and J ends, which lost 1 base and 4 bases, there was a span of 13 bases. Per germline, CDR1 MNHEY and CDR2 SMNVEV (reference sequence).